One and the same sample provided the 5 T cell receptor beta chains below, sequenced in a study of shared clonotypes between healthy human individuals. TCRdb keeps only in-frame clones here, not all; method: immunoSEQ multiplex PCR. The sample lists roughly 700,000 clones, around 74% occurring once. Material: memory CD4+ T cells sorted from blood. Subset meaning: CD45RA-negative fraction. All receptors derive from a woman in her twenties or thirties in good health.

About this clone itself: This may be a read error, as it is one base from a much larger clone. The sample carries other DNA sequences with the same CDR3. This rearrangement joins TRBV5-1 to TRBJ2-1, with a possible D match to TRBD2 (6 bases). The V end was cut by 0 bases, the J end by 0 bases, with 7 bases between. The germline V gene encodes CDR1 SGHRS and CDR2 YFSETQ. The length of the CDR3 is 15 residues. CDR3 DNA sequence: TGCGCCAGCAGCTTGGCCGGGAGCTCCTACAATGAGCAGTTCTTC. Its translation: CASSLAGSSYNEQFF.

Concerning this clone: A single base is all that separates this from a far larger clone, so a read error is likely. The sample has other DNA sequences that encode this CDR3 too. V usage is TRBV19 and J usage is TRBJ1-1, with 9 bases that match TRBD1. Germline CDR1 reads LNHDA; CDR2 reads SQIVND (reference sequence). The length of the CDR3 is 16 residues. Here the CDR3 DNA reads TGTGCCAGCTCGGGACAGGGTGGTCTTCTGAACACTGAAGCTTTTTTT. It specifies CASSGQGGLLNTEAFF.

This clone has just one count. The rearrangement links TRBV23-1 to TRBJ2-3; D perhaps matches TRBD1 (5 bases). TRBV23-1 is annotated as an ORF whose role is uncertain. Trimming cost V 2 bases and J 2 bases, with 14 bases left between them. The length of the CDR3 is 16 residues. The CDR3 DNA sequence: TGCGCCAGCAGTCAAGAGACCGCCAGGGACACAGATACGCAGTATTTT. The encoded protein is CASSQETARDTDTQYF.

The chain employs TRBV4-2 and TRBJ2-1; 11 nucleotides agree with TRBD2. The germline V gene encodes CDR1 LGHNA and CDR2 YNFKEQ. The CDR3 runs 15 residues. With 4 bases clipped from V and 6 bases from J, the junction kept 5 bases outside the gene matches. In DNA, the CDR3 is TGTGCCAGCAGCCCTACTAGCGGGAGTATCAATGAGCAGTTCTTC. Translated: CASSPTSGSINEQFF.

This sequence joins TRBV5-4 and TRBJ1-2, with D uncertain. The CDR3 has 14 amino acids. V lost 6 bases to trimming and J lost 5 bases, with 17 bases between them. Germline loops: CDR1 SGHNT, CDR2 YYREEE (reference sequence). DNA of the CDR3: TGTGCCAGCAAAATTGGGAATACGGGGTATGGCTACACCTTC. It translates to CASKIGNTGYGYTF.